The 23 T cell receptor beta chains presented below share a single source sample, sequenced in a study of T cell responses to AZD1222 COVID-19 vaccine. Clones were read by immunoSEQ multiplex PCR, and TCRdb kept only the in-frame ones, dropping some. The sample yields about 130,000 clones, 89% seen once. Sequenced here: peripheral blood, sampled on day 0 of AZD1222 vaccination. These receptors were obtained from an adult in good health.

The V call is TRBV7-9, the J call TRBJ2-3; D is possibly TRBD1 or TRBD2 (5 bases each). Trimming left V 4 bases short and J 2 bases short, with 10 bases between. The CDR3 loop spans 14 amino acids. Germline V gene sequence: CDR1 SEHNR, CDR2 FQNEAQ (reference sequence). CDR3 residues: CASSWGTSTDTQYF. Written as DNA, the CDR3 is TGTGCCAGCAGCTGGGGGACCTCCACAGATACGCAGTATTTT.

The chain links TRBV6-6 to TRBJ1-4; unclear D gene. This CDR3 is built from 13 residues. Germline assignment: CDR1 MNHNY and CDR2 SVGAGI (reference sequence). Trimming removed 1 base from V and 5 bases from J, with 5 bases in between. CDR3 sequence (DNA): TGTGCCAGCAGTTACTGGCAGAATGAAAAACTGTTTTTT. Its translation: CASSYWQNEKLFF.

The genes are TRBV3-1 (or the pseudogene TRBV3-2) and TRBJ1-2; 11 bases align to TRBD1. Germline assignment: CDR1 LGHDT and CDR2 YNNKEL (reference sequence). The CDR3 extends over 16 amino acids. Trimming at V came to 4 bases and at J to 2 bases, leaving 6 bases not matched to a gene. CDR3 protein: CASSLGQGAGNYGYTF. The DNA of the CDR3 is TGTGCCAGCAGCCTAGGACAGGGGGCAGGAAACTATGGCTACACCTTC.

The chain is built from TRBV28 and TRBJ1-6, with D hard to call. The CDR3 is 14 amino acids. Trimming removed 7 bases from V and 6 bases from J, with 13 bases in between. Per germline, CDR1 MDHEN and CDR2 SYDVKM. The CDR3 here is CASKPGKGNSPLHF. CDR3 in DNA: TGTGCCAGCAAACCGGGGAAAGGTAATTCACCCCTCCACTTT.

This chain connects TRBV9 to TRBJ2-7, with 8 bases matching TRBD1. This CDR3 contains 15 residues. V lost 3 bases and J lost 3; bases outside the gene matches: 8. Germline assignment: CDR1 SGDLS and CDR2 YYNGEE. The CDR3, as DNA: TGTGCCAGCAGCGCCGCAGACAGGGGAAGCTACGAGCAGTACTTC. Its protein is CASSAADRGSYEQYF.

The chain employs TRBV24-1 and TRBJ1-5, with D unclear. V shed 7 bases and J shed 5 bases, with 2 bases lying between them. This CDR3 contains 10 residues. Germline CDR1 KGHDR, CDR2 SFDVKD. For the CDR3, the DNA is TGTGCCACCAGAGATCAGCCCCAGCATTTT. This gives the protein CATRDQPQHF.

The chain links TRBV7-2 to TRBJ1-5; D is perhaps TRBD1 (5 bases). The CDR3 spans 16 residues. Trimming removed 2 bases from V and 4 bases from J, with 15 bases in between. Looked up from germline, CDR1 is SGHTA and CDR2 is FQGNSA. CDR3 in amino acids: CASSLPPGAVNQPQHF. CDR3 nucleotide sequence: TGTGCCAGCAGCTTACCCCCCGGGGCCGTTAATCAGCCCCAGCATTTT. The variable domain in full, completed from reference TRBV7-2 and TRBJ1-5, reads GAGVSQSPSNKVTEKGKDVELRCDPISGHTALYWYRQSLGQGLEFLIYFQGNSAPDKSGLPSDRFSAERTGGSVSTLTIQRTQQEDSAVYLCASSLPPGAVNQPQHFGDGTRLSIL.

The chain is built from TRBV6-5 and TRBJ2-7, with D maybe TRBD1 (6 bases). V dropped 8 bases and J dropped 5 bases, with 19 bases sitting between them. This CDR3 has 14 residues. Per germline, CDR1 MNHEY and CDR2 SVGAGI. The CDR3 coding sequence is TGTGCCAGCTCTACCGACTGGGGGCGCAACGAGCAGTACTTC. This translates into CASSTDWGRNEQYF.

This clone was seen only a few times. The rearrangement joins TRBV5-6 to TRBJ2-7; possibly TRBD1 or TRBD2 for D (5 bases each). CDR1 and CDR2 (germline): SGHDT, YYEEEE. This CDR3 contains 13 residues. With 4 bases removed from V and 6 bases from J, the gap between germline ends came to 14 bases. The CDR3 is CASSTLGVFEQYF. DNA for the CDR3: TGTGCCAGCAGCACCCTGGGGGTTTTCGAGCAGTACTTC.

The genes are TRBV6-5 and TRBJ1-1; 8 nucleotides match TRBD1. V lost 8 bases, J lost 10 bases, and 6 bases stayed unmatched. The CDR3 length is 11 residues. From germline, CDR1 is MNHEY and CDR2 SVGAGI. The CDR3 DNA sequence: TGTGCCAGCGAGACAGGGGCGCGAGCTTTCTTT. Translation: CASETGARAFF.

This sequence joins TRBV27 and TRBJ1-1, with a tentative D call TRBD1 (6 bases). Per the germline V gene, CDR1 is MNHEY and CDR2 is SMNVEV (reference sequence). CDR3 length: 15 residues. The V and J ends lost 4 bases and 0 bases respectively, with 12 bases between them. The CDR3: CASSWGTPVNTEAFF. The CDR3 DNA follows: TGTGCCAGCAGTTGGGGGACACCTGTGAACACTGAAGCTTTCTTT.

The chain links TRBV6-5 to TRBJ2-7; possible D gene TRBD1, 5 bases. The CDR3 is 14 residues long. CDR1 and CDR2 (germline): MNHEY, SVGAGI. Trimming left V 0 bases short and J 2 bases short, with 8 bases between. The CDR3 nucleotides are TGTGCCAGCAGTTACTCTGCAGGGACCTACGAGCAGTACTTC. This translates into CASSYSAGTYEQYF.

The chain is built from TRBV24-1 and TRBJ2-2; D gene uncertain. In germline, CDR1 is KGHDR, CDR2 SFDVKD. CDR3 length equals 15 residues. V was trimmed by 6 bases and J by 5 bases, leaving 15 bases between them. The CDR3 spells CATSHGATVTGELFF. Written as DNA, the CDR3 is TGTGCCACCAGTCATGGAGCAACGGTTACCGGGGAGCTGTTTTTT.

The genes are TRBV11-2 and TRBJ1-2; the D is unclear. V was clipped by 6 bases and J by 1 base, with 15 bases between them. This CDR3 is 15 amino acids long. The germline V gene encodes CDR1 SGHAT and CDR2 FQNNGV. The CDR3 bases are TGTGCCAGCAGGCGCCTCCGGGCCAATAACTATGGCTACACCTTC. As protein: CASRRLRANNYGYTF.

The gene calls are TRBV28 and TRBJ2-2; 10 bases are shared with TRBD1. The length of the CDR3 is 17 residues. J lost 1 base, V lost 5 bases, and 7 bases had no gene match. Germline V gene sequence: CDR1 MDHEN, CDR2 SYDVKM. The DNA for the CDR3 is TGTGCCAGCAGTCCCGGGACAGGGGTCGGGAACACCGGGGAGCTGTTTTTT. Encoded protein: CASSPGTGVGNTGELFF. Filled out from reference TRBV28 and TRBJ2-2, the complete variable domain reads DVKVTQSSRYLVKRTGEKVFLECVQDMDHENMFWYRQDPGLGLRLIYFSYDVKMKEKGDIPEGYSVSREKKERFSLILESASTNQTSMYLCASSPGTGVGNTGELFFGEGSRLTVL.

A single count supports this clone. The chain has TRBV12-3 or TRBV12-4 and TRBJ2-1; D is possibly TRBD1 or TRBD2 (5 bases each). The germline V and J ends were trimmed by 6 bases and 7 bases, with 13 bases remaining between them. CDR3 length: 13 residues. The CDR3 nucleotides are TGTGCCAGCAGACTCCGGGACGAGAATGAGCAGTTCTTC. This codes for CASRLRDENEQFF.

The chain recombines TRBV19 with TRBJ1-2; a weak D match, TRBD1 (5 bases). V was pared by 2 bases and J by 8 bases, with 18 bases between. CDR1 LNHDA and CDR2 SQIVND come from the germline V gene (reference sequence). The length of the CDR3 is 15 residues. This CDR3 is CASSIKATGGYGYTF. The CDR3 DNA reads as TGTGCCAGTAGTATAAAGGCAACGGGGGGATACGGCTACACCTTC.

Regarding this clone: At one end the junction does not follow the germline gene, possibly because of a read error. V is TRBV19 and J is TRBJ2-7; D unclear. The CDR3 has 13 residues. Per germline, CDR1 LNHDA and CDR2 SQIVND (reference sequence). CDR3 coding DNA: TGTGCCAGTAGTCTAGAAGAATCGACGAGCAAGTACTTC. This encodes CASSLEESTSKYF.

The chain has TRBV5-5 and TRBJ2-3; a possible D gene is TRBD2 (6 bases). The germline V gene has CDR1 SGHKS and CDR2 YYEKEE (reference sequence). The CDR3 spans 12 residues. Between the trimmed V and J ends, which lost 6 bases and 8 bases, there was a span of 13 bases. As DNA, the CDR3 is TGTGCCAGCACCGGGGACTTTCCTACGCAGTATTTT. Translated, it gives CASTGDFPTQYF.

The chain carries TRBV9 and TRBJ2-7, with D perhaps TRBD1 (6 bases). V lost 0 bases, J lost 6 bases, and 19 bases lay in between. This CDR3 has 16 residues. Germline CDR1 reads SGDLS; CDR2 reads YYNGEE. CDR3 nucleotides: TGTGCCAGCAGCGTAGGAGTAGCGAGGGGGTCGCGCGAGCAGTACTTC. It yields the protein CASSVGVARGSREQYF.

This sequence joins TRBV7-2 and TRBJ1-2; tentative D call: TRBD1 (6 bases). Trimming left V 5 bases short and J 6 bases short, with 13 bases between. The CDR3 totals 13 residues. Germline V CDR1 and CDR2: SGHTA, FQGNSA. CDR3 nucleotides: TGTGCCAGCAGCCCGACAGGCACCCATGGCTACACCTTC. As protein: CASSPTGTHGYTF.

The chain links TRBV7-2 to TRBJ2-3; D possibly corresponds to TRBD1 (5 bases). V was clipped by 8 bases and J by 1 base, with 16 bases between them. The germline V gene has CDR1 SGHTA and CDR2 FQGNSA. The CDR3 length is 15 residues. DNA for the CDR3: TGTGCCAGCTCACCTTTCCCCAGGGGCACAGATACGCAGTATTTT. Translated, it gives CASSPFPRGTDTQYF.

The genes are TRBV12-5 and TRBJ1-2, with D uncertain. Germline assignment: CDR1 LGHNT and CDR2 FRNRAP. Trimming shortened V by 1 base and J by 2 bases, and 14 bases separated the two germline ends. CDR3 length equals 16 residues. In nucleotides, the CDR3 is TGTGCTAGTGGTTTGGCGATCGGTGGCAGAAACTATGGCTACACCTTC. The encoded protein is CASGLAIGGRNYGYTF.